This is a list of T cell receptor beta chains from one sample in a study of blood T cell repertoires in COVID-19. Libraries were prepared by immunoSEQ multiplex PCR; TCRdb keeps only in-frame clonotypes and omits some of them. The sample carries 300,000 or so clones, 87% recorded once. Sample: peripheral blood. Receptor source: a middle-aged woman who had recovered from COVID-19. Both conserved end residues are part of each CDR3. D genes are given only for firm matches. The size entry is marked missing in some rows and otherwise reads once, few, many or a size class.

TRBJ2-3,15,TRBV18,TRBD2,NA,TGTGCCAGCTCACCCGGACTAGCGGGCCCCGATACGCAGTATTTT,CASSPGLAGPDTQYF
TRBJ2-5,15,TRBV30,TRBD1,NA,TGTGCCTGGAGTCAGGGGGTCAGTCCCGAAGAGACCCAGTACTTC,CAWSQGVSPEETQYF
TRBJ2-7,14,TRBV9,TRBD1,NA,TGTGCCAGCAGCCCGGTAGGGACAGGGGGCGAGCAGTACTTC,CASSPVGTGGEQYF
TRBJ1-2,13,TRBV5-4,NA,once,TGTGCCAGCAGCTTGGCAGGGGACTATGGCTACACCTTC,CASSLAGDYGYTF
TRBJ1-3,15,TRBV30,NA,NA,TGTGCCTGGAGTGTTCCACAGGGAATTGGAAACACCATATATTTT,CAWSVPQGIGNTIYF
TRBJ2-2,16,TRBV5-1,NA,NA,TGCGCCAGCAGCTTGGCGGTACAGGGGAACACCGGGGAGCTGTTTTTT,CASSLAVQGNTGELFF
TRBJ2-3,16,TRBV7-9,NA,NA,TGTGCCAGCAGCTTATTTTCCAGGGGGGATACAGATACGCAGTATTTT,CASSLFSRGDTDTQYF
TRBJ2-3,13,TRBV29-1,NA,NA,TGCAGCGTTGCTCTAAGTAGCACAGATACGCAGTATTTT,CSVALSSTDTQYF
TRBJ2-2,12,TRBV6-5,NA,NA,TGTGCCAGCAGTCAACGGGCCGGGGAGCTGTTTTTT,CASSQRAGELFF
TRBJ2-7,14,TRBV28,TRBD1,few,TGTGCCAGCAGTCCGACAGGGGCGGGCTACGAGCAGTACTTC,CASSPTGAGYEQYF
TRBJ1-2,15,TRBV6-5,NA,NA,TGTGCCAGCAGTTACGGGTTTGGAGGGGGGGATGGCTACACCTTC,CASSYGFGGGDGYTF
TRBJ1-2,14,TRBV6-5,NA,NA,TGTGCCCAGGGAGGAAGCAGGGCGACCTATGGCTACACCTTC,CAQGGSRATYGYTF
TRBJ1-2,13,TRBV5-4,TRBD1,NA,TGTGCCAGCAGCTTGGAAAAGGGGGCTTCGTACACCTTC,CASSLEKGASYTF
TRBJ1-2,16,TRBV5-5,NA,NA,TGTGCCAGCAGCCAAGGCGGGGTCCGGGGTTGGTATGGCTACACCTTC,CASSQGGVRGWYGYTF
TRBJ1-1,14,TRBV7-3,NA,NA,TGTGCCAGCAGCTTAGAAGGGGGAGGGACTGAAGCTTTCTTT,CASSLEGGGTEAFF
TRBJ1-4,18,TRBV19,NA,NA,TGTGCCAGTAGTATAAAGGGACAAGCCCTTTCAACTAATGAAAAACTGTTTTTT,CASSIKGQALSTNEKLFF
TRBJ2-7,15,TRBV5-1,TRBD1,NA,TGCGCCAGCAGCTTCGAGACAGGGAGCTCCTACGAGCAGTACTTC,CASSFETGSSYEQYF
TRBJ2-5,13,TRBV5-1,NA,NA,TGCGCCAGCCGAACTGGGGGCGGGGAGACCCAGTACTTC,CASRTGGGETQYF
TRBJ1-2,15,TRBV18,TRBD1,NA,TGTGCCAGCTCACCGATGGTGGGACAGGGGGATGGCTACACCTTC,CASSPMVGQGDGYTF
TRBJ2-7,13,TRBV7-2,TRBD2,NA,TGTGCCAGCAGCACGGGACTAGCGGGGGAGCAGTACTTC,CASSTGLAGEQYF
TRBJ1-6,13,TRBV6-5,NA,NA,TGTGCCAGCAGCGACGGGTCTCCTTCACCCCTCCACTTT,CASSDGSPSPLHF
TRBJ2-2,15,TRBV2,TRBD1,few,TGTGCCAGCAGAGAGGACAGGGCAAACACCGGGGAGCTGTTTTTT,CASREDRANTGELFF
TRBJ2-7,14,TRBV13,TRBD1,NA,TGTGCCAGCAGCCCCCAGGACAGGGGAGGGGAGCAGTACTTC,CASSPQDRGGEQYF
TRBJ1-1,15,TRBV11-1,NA,NA,TGTGCCAGCAGCTTAGCGGGCGGCGGGCCTTTTGAAGCTTTCTTT,CASSLAGGGPFEAFF
TRBJ2-1,15,TRBV5-1,TRBD2,NA,TGCGCCAGCAGCTTGGATAGCGGGAGCTACAATGAGCAGTTCTTC,CASSLDSGSYNEQFF
TRBJ2-1,11,TRBV5-1,NA,once,TGCGCCAGCAGCTTACGTAGTGAGCAGTTCTTC,CASSLRSEQFF
TRBJ1-3,14,TRBV5-5,NA,once,TGTGCCAGCAGCCCCCCCCGTCCTGGAAACACCATATATTTT,CASSPPRPGNTIYF
TRBJ2-3,17,TRBV9,TRBD2,NA,TGTGCCAGCAGCGTAGGAAGCGGGGGGGCCGACACAGATACGCAGTATTTT,CASSVGSGGADTDTQYF
TRBJ2-6,16,TRBV11-2,NA,NA,TGTGCCAGCAGCGCCGGGGGGCTGGAAGGGGCCAACGTCCTGACTTTC,CASSAGGLEGANVLTF
TRBJ1-2,13,TRBV5-1,NA,NA,TGCGCCAGCAGCTCGAAGGGGAACTATGGCTACACCTTC,CASSSKGNYGYTF
TRBJ2-1,13,TRBV6-5,TRBD1,NA,TGTGCCACCTACAGGGGTGGATCCAATGAGCAGTTCTTC,CATYRGGSNEQFF
TRBJ1-4,14,TRBV18,TRBD1,NA,TGTGCCAGCTCACCACGAGGGGGCGAGGAAAAACTGTTTTTT,CASSPRGGEEKLFF
TRBJ1-1,14,TRBV6-5,TRBD1,NA,TGTGCCAGCCCCGGCGGTACAGGGGGAGCTGAAGCTTTCTTT,CASPGGTGGAEAFF
TRBJ1-1,15,TRBV2,TRBD1,NA,TGTGCCAGCATGGTTTCGGGGACAGGGAACACTGAAGCTTTCTTT,CASMVSGTGNTEAFF
TRBJ2-5,19,TRBV12-5,TRBD2,NA,TGTGCTAGTGGTTTGGTACAAACTAGCGGGGGGCTTGGATGGGAGACCCAGTACTTC,CASGLVQTSGGLGWETQYF
TRBJ2-2,16,TRBV7-8,TRBD1,NA,TGTGCCAGCAGCCCGCGACAGGGGGAATACACCGGGGAGCTGTTTTTT,CASSPRQGEYTGELFF
TRBJ2-1,18,TRBV7-3,TRBD2,NA,TGTGCCAGCAGCTTAACTGGTCTAGCGGGGGGGCCCCCCAATGAGCAGTTCTTC,CASSLTGLAGGPPNEQFF
TRBJ2-1,11,TRBV10-2,NA,once,TGCGCCAGCCGCCGAGACAATGAGCAGTTCTTC,CASRRDNEQFF
TRBJ2-7,12,TRBV29-1,TRBD1,once,TGCAGCGTAGAGACAGGGCCCTACGAGCAGTACTTC,CSVETGPYEQYF
TRBJ1-1,15,TRBV5-4,NA,NA,TGTGCCAGCAGCGACGCATCAGGGAGGCACACTGAAGCTTTCTTT,CASSDASGRHTEAFF
TRBJ2-5,15,TRBV5-1,TRBD1,NA,TGCGCCAGCAGCACTGCAGGACAGGTCCAAGAGACCCAGTACTTC,CASSTAGQVQETQYF
TRBJ2-4,16,TRBV4-1,TRBD1,NA,TGCGCCAGCAGCCAAGTTAACAGGGGAACCAAAAACATTCAGTACTTC,CASSQVNRGTKNIQYF
TRBJ1-4,15,TRBV4-3,NA,NA,TGCGCCAGCAGCCACCTGGGTCCCACAGGGGAAAAACTGTTTTTT,CASSHLGPTGEKLFF
TRBJ1-1,14,TRBV4-3,TRBD1,NA,TGCGCCAGCAGCTACTCAAACAGGGGGCTGGCCGCTTTCTTT,CASSYSNRGLAAFF
TRBJ1-1,14,TRBV5-4,NA,NA,TGTGCCAGCAGCTTCGGGACACAGAACACTGAAGCTTTCTTT,CASSFGTQNTEAFF
TRBJ1-3,14,TRBV5-6,NA,NA,TGTGCCAGCAGTACAGGTTACTCTGGAAACACCATATATTTT,CASSTGYSGNTIYF
TRBJ2-5,15,TRBV11-1,TRBD1,NA,TGTGCCAGCAGCTTAGGCACAGGGGCTGCAGAGACCCAGTACTTC,CASSLGTGAAETQYF
TRBJ2-7,14,TRBV7-8,NA,NA,TGTGCCAGCAGCGGGAGCGGCCGCCGCTACGAGCAGTACTTC,CASSGSGRRYEQYF
TRBJ2-1,16,TRBV4-2,TRBD1,NA,TGTGCCAGCAGCCCGATAGCAAGGGGGCCTTACAATGAGCAGTTCTTC,CASSPIARGPYNEQFF
TRBJ1-1,13,TRBV29-1,NA,once,TGCAGCGTTGAAAATTCACTTGCCACTGAAGCTTTCTTT,CSVENSLATEAFF
TRBJ2-7,12,TRBV19,TRBD1,NA,TGTGCCAGTAGCCAGGGGGCCGGGGAGCAGTACTTC,CASSQGAGEQYF
TRBJ2-3,15,TRBV4-1,TRBD2,NA,TGCGCCAGCAGCCAAGACGCGGGGGGTACGAATACGCAGTATTTT,CASSQDAGGTNTQYF
TRBJ2-3,15,TRBV6-5,TRBD1,NA,TGTGCCAGCAGGCCGGACAGGGCCGAGGAAGATACGCAGTATTTT,CASRPDRAEEDTQYF